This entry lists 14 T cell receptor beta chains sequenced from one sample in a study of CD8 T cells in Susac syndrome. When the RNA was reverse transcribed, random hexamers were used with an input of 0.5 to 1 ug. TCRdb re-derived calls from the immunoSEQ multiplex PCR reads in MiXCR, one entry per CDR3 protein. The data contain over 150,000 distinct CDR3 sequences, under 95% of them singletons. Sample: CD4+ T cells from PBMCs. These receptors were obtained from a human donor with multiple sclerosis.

The CDR3 loop reads CSAPPRVGGTGELFF. CDR3 DNA sequence: TGCAGTGCTCCCCCCAGGGTCGGCGGCACCGGGGAGCTGTTTTTT. The chain joins TRBV20-1 to TRBJ2-2; D possibly corresponds to TRBD1 (5 bases). This CDR3 has 15 residues. The V and J ends lost 5 bases and 4 bases respectively, with 17 bases between them. Germline V gene data show CDR1 as DFQATT and CDR2 as SNEGSKA (reference sequence).

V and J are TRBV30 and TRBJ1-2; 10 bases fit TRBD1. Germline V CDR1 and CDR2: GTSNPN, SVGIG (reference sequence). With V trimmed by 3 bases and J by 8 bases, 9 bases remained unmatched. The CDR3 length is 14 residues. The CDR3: CAWSAHGQGGGYTF. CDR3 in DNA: TGTGCCTGGAGCGCCCATGGACAGGGGGGCGGCTACACCTTC.

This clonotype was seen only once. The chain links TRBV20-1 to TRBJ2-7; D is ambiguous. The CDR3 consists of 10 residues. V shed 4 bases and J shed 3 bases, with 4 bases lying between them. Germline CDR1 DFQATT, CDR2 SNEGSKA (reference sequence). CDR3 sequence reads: CSATHYEQYF. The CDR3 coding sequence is TGCAGTGCTACCCACTACGAGCAGTACTTC.

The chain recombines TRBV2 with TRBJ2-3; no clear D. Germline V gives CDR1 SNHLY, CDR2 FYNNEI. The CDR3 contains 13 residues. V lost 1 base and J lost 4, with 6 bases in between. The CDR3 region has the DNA TGTGCCAGCAGTGAAGGTATTTCAGATACGCAGTATTTT. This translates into CASSEGISDTQYF.

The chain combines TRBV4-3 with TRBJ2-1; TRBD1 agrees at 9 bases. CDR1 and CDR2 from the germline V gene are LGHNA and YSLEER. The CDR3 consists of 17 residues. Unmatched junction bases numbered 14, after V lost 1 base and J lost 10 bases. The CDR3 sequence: CASSQGGGTGKAGEQFF. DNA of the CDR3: TGCGCCAGCAGCCAAGGAGGCGGGACAGGGAAAGCGGGCGAGCAGTTCTTC.

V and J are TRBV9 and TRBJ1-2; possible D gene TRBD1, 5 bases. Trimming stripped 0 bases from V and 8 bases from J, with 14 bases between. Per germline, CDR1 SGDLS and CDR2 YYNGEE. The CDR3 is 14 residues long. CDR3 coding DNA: TGTGCCAGCAGCGTAGAGGGGTGGAGGGGCGGCTACACCTTC. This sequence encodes CASSVEGWRGGYTF. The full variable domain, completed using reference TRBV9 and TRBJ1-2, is DSGVTQTPKHLITATGQRVTLRCSPRSGDLSVYWYQQSLDQGLQFLIQYYNGEERAKGNILERFSAQQFPDLHSELNLSSLELGDSALYFCASSVEGWRGGYTFGSGTRLTVV.

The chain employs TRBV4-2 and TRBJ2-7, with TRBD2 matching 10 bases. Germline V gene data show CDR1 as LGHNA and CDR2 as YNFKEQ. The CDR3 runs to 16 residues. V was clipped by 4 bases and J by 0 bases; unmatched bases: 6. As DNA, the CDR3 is TGTGCCAGCAGCCGATCCACTAGCGGGGACTCCTACGAGCAGTACTTC. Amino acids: CASSRSTSGDSYEQYF.

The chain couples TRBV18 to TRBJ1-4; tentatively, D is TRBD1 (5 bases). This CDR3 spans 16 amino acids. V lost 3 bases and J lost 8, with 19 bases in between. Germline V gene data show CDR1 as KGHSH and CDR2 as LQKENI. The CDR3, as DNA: TGTGCCAGCTCACCCTTTGACAGAGGATTCCAAGAAAAACTGTTTTTT. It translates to CASSPFDRGFQEKLFF.

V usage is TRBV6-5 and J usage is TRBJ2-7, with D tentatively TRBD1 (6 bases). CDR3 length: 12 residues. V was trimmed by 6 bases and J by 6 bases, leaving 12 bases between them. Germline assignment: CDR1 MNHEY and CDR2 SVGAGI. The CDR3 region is CASRSTGSEQYF. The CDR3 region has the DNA TGTGCCAGCAGATCAACAGGGTCCGAGCAGTACTTC.

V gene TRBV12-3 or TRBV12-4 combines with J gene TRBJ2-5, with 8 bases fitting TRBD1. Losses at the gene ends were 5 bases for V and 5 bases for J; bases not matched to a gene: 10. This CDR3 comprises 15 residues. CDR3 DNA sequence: TGTGCCAGCAGTCCCCGGAGGACAGGGCCCGAGACCCAGTACTTC. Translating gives CASSPRRTGPETQYF.

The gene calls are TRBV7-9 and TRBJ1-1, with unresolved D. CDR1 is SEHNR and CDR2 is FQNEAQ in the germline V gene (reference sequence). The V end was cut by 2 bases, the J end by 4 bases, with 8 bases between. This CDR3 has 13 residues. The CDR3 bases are TGTGCCAGCAGCTTACTTGTCGGCACTGAAGCTTTCTTT. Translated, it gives CASSLLVGTEAFF.

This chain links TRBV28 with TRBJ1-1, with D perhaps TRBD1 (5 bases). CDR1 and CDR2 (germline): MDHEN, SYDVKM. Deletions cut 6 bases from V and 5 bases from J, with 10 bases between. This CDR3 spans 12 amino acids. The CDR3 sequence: CASRTGHTEAFF. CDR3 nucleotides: TGTGCCAGCAGAACCGGACATACTGAAGCTTTCTTT.

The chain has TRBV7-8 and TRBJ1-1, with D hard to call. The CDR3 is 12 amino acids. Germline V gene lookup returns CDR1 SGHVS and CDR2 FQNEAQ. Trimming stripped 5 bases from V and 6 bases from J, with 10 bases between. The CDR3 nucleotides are TGTGCCAGCAGCCCCTGGGCTCCTGAAGCTTTCTTT. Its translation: CASSPWAPEAFF. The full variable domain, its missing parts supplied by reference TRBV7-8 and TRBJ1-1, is GAGVSQSPRYKVAKRGQDVALRCDPISGHVSLFWYQQALGQGPEFLTYFQNEAQLDKSGLPSDRFFAERPEGSVSTLKIQRTQQEDSAVYLCASSPWAPEAFFGQGTRLTVV.

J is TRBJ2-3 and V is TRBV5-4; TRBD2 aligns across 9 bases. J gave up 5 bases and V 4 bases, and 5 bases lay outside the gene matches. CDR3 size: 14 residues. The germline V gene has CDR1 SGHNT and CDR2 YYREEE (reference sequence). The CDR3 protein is CASSPQAGGDTQYF. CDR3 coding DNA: TGTGCCAGCAGCCCCCAAGCGGGAGGAGATACGCAGTATTTT.